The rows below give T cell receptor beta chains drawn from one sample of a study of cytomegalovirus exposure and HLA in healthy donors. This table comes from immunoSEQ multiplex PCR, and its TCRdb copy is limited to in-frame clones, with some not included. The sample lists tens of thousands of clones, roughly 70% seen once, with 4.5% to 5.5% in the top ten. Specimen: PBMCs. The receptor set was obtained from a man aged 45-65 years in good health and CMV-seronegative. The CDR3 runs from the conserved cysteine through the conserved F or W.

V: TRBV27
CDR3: CASSAGTGGLDTQYF

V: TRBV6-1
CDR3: CASGVAVNTGELFF

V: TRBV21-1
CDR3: CATAPGGGWDTGELFF

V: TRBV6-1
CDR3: CASSALPRGDTQYF

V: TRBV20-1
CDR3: CSARDNNEQFF

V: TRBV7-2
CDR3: CASSLGFSNQPQHF

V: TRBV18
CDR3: CASSSDQGYKNIQYF

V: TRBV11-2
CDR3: CASSLTGGYEETQYF

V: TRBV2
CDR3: CASSFFTGDAGNQPQHF

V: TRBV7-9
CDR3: CASSLPPSYEQYF